This TCR beta chain appears in the sequencing data of a study of CD8 T cells in ankylosing spondylitis. About this clonotype itself: Its antigen is unidentified.

Points from the study as a whole: Relatively rare in peripheral blood, disease-linked clones were also CD8+. A TCR beta motif made of 7 to 9 highly homologous variants seemed typical of ankylosing spondylitis blood.

TCRdb reanalysed the 5' RACE reads using MiXCR and keeps one entry per CDR3 protein. The sample includes 800,000 to 900,000 distinct CDR3 sequences, roughly 12% of them seen just once. Sequenced material: blood, either unsorted or a sorted T cell fraction (not recorded which). This clonotype originated in a male donor with ankylosing spondylitis.

CDR3 loop: CASSLIQAGGDEQFF. CDR3 coding DNA: TGTGCCAGCAGCTTAATTCAAGCGGGAGGGGATGAGCAGTTCTTC. The chain joins TRBV7-2 to TRBJ2-1; 10 positions agree with TRBD2. V was pared by 2 bases and J by 8 bases, with 6 bases of the junction left unmatched. The CDR3 is made up of 15 amino acids. The germline gives CDR1 SGHTA, CDR2 FQGNSA.